A selection of T cell receptor beta chains follows, all from one sample in a study of blood T cell repertoires in COVID-19. Generated by immunoSEQ multiplex PCR, the TCRdb table keeps only in-frame clones and is missing some. The sample consists of about 110,000 clones, over 60% of them appearing once. Sequenced material: peripheral blood. The source is a man aged 70-80 years with acute or convalescent COVID-19. Each CDR3 is given without its conserved first and last residue. The order of the fields is CDR3 protein, V gene, CDR3 length, J gene.

ASSVGVRGTGELF	TRBV9	13	TRBJ2-2
ASSVGLGTGALFSYNEQF	TRBV9	18	TRBJ2-1
ASSVAEGPAGGYT	TRBV9	13	TRBJ1-2
ASSIRQGAGELF	TRBV27	12	TRBJ2-2
ASSPGQRNTEAF	TRBV6-5	12	TRBJ1-1
ASSVGASDTYEQY	TRBV9	13	TRBJ2-7
ATSRDGGQPQH	TRBV15	11	TRBJ1-5
ASSPRGTGLGNEQF	TRBV13	14	TRBJ2-1
ASSQADGGELF	TRBV5-1	11	TRBJ2-2
ATSRPSSNYGYT	TRBV15	12	TRBJ1-2
ASRTPGGLEAF	TRBV6-5	11	TRBJ1-1
ASSADRAPEQY	TRBV7-8	11	TRBJ2-7
SASQGRIYEAF	TRBV20-1	11	TRBJ1-1
ASSPGQGASTEAF	TRBV18	13	TRBJ1-1
ASSMWRAGGNSPLH	TRBV21-1	14	TRBJ1-6
ASSPTSGGFTYEQY	TRBV27	14	TRBJ2-7
ASSGMLAGGPGETQY	TRBV6-1	15	TRBJ2-5
ASSLEATYNEQF	TRBV7-3	12	TRBJ2-1
ASSRIRRDGTRNQPQH	TRBV28	16	TRBJ1-5
SVPLGLADYNEQF	TRBV29-1	13	TRBJ2-1
ATSAAGAKGEQF	TRBV24-1	12	TRBJ2-1
ASRDRDEQY	TRBV19	9	TRBJ2-7
ASSVSGRGEDTQY	TRBV9	13	TRBJ2-3
ASSFQGATTTNEKLF	TRBV5-6	15	TRBJ1-4
ASSIGTDGKLF	TRBV12-3/TRBV12-4	11	TRBJ1-4
ASSYSNGLGYT	TRBV6-2/TRBV6-3	11	TRBJ1-2
ASSQQQGGNTEAF	TRBV3-1/TRBV3-2	13	TRBJ1-1
ASSPTQTRYEKLF	TRBV3-1/TRBV3-2	13	TRBJ1-4
ASSFGQGAGEKLF	TRBV5-8	13	TRBJ1-4
ASRGLGETQY	TRBV6-5	10	TRBJ2-5
ASSPDRGDEQY	TRBV7-2	11	TRBJ2-7
ASSFTGGSTEAF	TRBV5-1	12	TRBJ1-1
ASSADRGGTGELF	TRBV13	13	TRBJ2-2
ASSPGGSNTGELF	TRBV5-6	13	TRBJ2-2
ASTPGRGLDEKLF	TRBV18	13	TRBJ1-4
ASSREAQVYEQY	TRBV6-5	12	TRBJ2-7
ASSVRDSIYEQY	TRBV5-1	12	TRBJ2-7
ASSYGGTGGTEAF	TRBV6-2/TRBV6-3	13	TRBJ1-1
ASSLAVGLSNIQY	TRBV5-8	13	TRBJ2-4
ASSPHSGLAGGTGAQY	TRBV3-1/TRBV3-2	16	TRBJ2-3
ASSLAPGGTYEQY	TRBV5-1	13	TRBJ2-7
ASSPYENYGYT	TRBV12-3/TRBV12-4	11	TRBJ1-2
ASSPPSAQREVEAF	TRBV18	14	TRBJ1-1
ASSLVISGGQGETQY	TRBV5-6	15	TRBJ2-5
ASSINGASGNTIY	TRBV19	13	TRBJ1-3
ASSRTRGDQPQH	TRBV7-6	12	TRBJ1-5
SVEKQGTGELF	TRBV29-1	11	TRBJ2-2
ASSQAGEDEQY	TRBV3-1/TRBV3-2	11	TRBJ2-7
ASSFRSGETQY	TRBV5-1	11	TRBJ2-5
ASSLLPGSNQPQH	TRBV6-4	13	TRBJ1-5
ASSLDQFTSGQF	TRBV11-3	12	TRBJ2-1
ASSVIRDRDTEAF	TRBV5-6	13	TRBJ1-1
ASSLGSGGMNTGELF	TRBV7-9	15	TRBJ2-2
ASSSGVYQETQY	TRBV5-1	12	TRBJ2-5
ATSTSGSSTDTQY	TRBV24-1	13	TRBJ2-3
ASSTHLSVGPSNQPQH	TRBV19	16	TRBJ1-5
ASSMAGGSGNTIY	TRBV19	13	TRBJ1-3
ASSQDRGDQPQH	TRBV7-8	12	TRBJ1-5
ASSLYRAGGSYGYT	TRBV27	14	TRBJ1-2